The source of this T cell receptor beta chain is a study of blood T cells in healthy people across ages. For the second PCR, which ran for about 6 to 12 cycles, a sample-barcoded 5' primer and a J-beta primer mix were used. From the 5' RACE reads, TCRdb called clonotypes with MiXCR, one entry per CDR3 protein. The profile shows approximately 1.5 million distinct CDR3 sequences, approximately 32% of them singletons. This clonotype was recorded many times. V lost 6 bases, J lost 3 bases, and 5 bases stayed unmatched. This CDR3 spans 14 amino acids. Germline assignment: CDR1 SQVTM and CDR2 ANQGSEA. Input material: blood. This TCR came from a woman aged 30 to 39 in good health. V usage is TRBV29-1 and J usage is TRBJ2-3; 11 nucleotides agree with TRBD2. CDR3 nucleotide sequence: TGCAGCGTGGCACTAGCGGGAGTAACAGATACGCAGTATTTT. Its protein is CSVALAGVTDTQYF.